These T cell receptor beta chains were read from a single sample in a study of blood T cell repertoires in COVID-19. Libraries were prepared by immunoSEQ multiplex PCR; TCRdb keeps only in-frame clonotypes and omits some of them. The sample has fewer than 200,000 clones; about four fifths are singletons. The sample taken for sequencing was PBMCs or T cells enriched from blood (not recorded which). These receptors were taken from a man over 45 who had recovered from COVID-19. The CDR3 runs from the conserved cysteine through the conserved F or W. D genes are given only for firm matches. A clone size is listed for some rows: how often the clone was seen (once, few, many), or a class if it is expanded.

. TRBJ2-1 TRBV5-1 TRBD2 TGCGCCAGCAGCTTGGAGCGGGGGGGCTTAGATGAGCAGTTCTTC CASSLERGGLDEQFF
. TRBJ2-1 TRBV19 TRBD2 TGTGCCAGTAGTCCTCGGACTAGCGGACTGTCGTTCTACAATGAGCAGTTCTTC CASSPRTSGLSFYNEQFF
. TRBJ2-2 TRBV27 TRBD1 TGTGCCAGCAGTAGGGGGCAGGGGACCGGGGAGCTGTTTTTT CASSRGQGTGELFF
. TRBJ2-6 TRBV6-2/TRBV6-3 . TGTGCCAGCAGCTCGATACGGGGATCTGGGGCCAACGTCCTGACTTTC CASSSIRGSGANVLTF
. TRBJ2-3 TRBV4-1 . TGCGCCAGCACCGGGGGGCCAACAGATACGCAGTATTTT CASTGGPTDTQYF
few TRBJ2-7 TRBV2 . TGTGCCAGCCGTCGTGAGGGTCGGGAGCAGTACTTC CASRREGREQYF
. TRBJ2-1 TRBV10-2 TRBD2 TGCGCCAGCAGTGAGTCTAGCGGGTTATACAATGAGCAGTTCTTC CASSESSGLYNEQFF
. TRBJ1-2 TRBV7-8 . TGTGCCAGCAGCTTAGCCCGTTTAATAACCAGGGGCTACACCTTC CASSLARLITRGYTF
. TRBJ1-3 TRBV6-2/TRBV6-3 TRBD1 TGTGCCAGCAGTCGGGACAGTCTGAACTCTGGAAACACCATATATTTT CASSRDSLNSGNTIYF
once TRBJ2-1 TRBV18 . TGTGCCAGCTCATGGGGGGATGTTGAGCAGTTCTTC CASSWGDVEQFF
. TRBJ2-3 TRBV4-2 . TGTGCCAGCAGCCAAGACGGGGGGCGCATGGATACGCAGTATTTT CASSQDGGRMDTQYF
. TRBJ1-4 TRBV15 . TGTGCCACCAGCAGAGCGGTTAATGAAAAACTGTTTTTT CATSRAVNEKLFF
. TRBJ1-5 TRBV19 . TGTGCCAGTAGCGTCCGATCAGGGGCTAGCAATCAGCCCCAGCATTTT CASSVRSGASNQPQHF
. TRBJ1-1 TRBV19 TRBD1 TGTGCCAGTAGTATAGCCAGAATAGGGGGCATCACTGAAGCTTTCTTT CASSIARIGGITEAFF
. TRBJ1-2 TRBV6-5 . TGTGCCAGCGTTAAAACCACAGGAGTTTTATATGGCTACACCTTC CASVKTTGVLYGYTF
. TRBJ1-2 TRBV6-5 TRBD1 TGTGCCAGCAGTTACCGACAGGGGGGCCTTGGTGGCTACACCTTC CASSYRQGGLGGYTF
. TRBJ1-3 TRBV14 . TGTGCCAGCAGCCAAGATATCGCAGGAGGTCGACGAAACACCATATATTTT CASSQDIAGGRRNTIYF
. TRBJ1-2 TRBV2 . TGTGCCAGCGTCTACCTCACGGGGGATGGCTACACCTTC CASVYLTGDGYTF
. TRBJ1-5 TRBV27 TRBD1 TGTGCCAGCAGGAAGGGACAGACAAATCAGCCCCAGCATTTT CASRKGQTNQPQHF
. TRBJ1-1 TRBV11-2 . TGTGCCAGCAGCTTAGATCAAGCGTTCACTGAAGCTTTCTTT CASSLDQAFTEAFF
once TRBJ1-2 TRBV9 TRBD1 TGTGCCAGCAGCGCGTCACCGGACAGGGGTGGCTATGGCTACACCTTC CASSASPDRGGYGYTF
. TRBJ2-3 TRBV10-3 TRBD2 TGTGCCTTGCCGTTTCTAGCGGGGTTCTTTCCTAGCACAGATACGCAGTATTTT CALPFLAGFFPSTDTQYF
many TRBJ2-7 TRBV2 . TGTGCCAGCAGTGTGTCCCCCAACGAGCAGTACTTC CASSVSPNEQYF
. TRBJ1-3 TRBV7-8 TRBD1 TGTGCCAGCAGCTTAGCGACCTTGACAGGGTCAGGAAACACCATATATTTT CASSLATLTGSGNTIYF
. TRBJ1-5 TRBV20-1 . TGCAGTGCTAGTGGGCCGTCCAATCAGCCCCAGCATTTT CSASGPSNQPQHF
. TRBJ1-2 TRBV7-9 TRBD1 TGTGCCAGCAGCTTAATGGGACAGGAGGGGTATGGCTACACCTTC CASSLMGQEGYGYTF
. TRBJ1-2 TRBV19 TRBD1 TGTGCCAGTAGTATAGTGGGACAGCTAAACTATGGCTACACCTTC CASSIVGQLNYGYTF
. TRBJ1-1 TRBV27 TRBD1 TGTGCCAGCCGAACTTACCGACAGGGACGGACTGAAGCTTTCTTT CASRTYRQGRTEAFF
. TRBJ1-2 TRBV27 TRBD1 TGTGCCAGCAGTTTAAAGGGACAGGGGGCGCAGGGGGTTGCTACTGTGTGCACCTTC CASSLKGQGAQGVATVCTF
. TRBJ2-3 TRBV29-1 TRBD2 TGCAGCGTGGCGACTAGCTTCGATACGCAGTATTTT CSVATSFDTQYF
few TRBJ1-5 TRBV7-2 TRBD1 TGTGCCAGCAGCCTATCCGGGACAGGGGGCGCCAGCCATCAGCCCCAGCATTTT CASSLSGTGGASHQPQHF
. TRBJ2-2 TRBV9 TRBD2 TGTGCCAGCAGCCGGACCGGGACTAGCGGGGGGGCTCGCACCGGGGAGCTGTTTTTT CASSRTGTSGGARTGELFF
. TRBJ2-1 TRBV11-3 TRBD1 TGTGCCAGCAGCTCACGACAGGGCAATGAGCAGTTCTTC CASSSRQGNEQFF
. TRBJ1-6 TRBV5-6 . TGTGCCAGCAGCTTGTCAGGCAGGAAGAATTACGGCTATAATTCACCCCTCCACTTT CASSLSGRKNYGYNSPLHF
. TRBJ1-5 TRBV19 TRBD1 TGTGCCAGTAGCGCGACAGGGAGGAATCAGCCCCAGCATTTT CASSATGRNQPQHF
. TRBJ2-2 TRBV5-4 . TGTGCCAGCAGCTGGAAAGACACATCCGGGGAGCTGTTTTTT CASSWKDTSGELFF
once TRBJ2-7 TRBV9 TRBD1 TGTGCCAGCAGCGGAGGGCAGGGGGCTTCCTACGAGCAGTACTTC CASSGGQGASYEQYF
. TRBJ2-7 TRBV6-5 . TGTGCCAGCAGTCCCACAGGGCCGGTCGGCGAGCAGTACTTC CASSPTGPVGEQYF
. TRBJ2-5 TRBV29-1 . TGCAGCGTTGAAGCCAGTCAAGAGACCCAGTACTTC CSVEASQETQYF
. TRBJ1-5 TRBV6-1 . TGTGCCAGCAGTGAACAGGGAAGTCAGCCCCAGCATTTT CASSEQGSQPQHF
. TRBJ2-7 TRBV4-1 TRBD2 TGCGCCAGCAGCCAAGATAAGGCGGGGGGGCTCGGCGAGCAGTACTTC CASSQDKAGGLGEQYF
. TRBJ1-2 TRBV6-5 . TGTGCCAGCACCTCCTATGGGGGGGCGGTTGGCTACACCTTC CASTSYGGAVGYTF
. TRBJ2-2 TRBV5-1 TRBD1 TGCGCCAGCAGCTCCGAGGTCGGGACAGGGATAACCGGGGAGCTGTTTTTT CASSSEVGTGITGELFF
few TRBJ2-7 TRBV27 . TGTGCCAGCAAAATGGGGTTAGCGTTTTACGAGCAGTACTTC CASKMGLAFYEQYF
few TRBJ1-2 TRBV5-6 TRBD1 TGTGCCAGCAGCATAGGACAGGGGTTCTTACCCGATGGCTACACCTTC CASSIGQGFLPDGYTF
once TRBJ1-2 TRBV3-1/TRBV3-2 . TGTGCCAGCAGCCAACTAGCAGTGCTTAACTATGGCTACACCTTC CASSQLAVLNYGYTF
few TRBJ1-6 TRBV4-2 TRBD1 TGTGCCAGCAGCCAAGATAGACAGGGAGGACATTCACCCCTCCACTTT CASSQDRQGGHSPLHF
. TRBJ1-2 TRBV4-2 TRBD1 TGTGCCAGCAGCCAGGCCGGGACAGGACCTCGGAGGGATGGCTACACCTTC CASSQAGTGPRRDGYTF
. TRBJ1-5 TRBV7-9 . TGTGCCAGCAGCTTAAGTTCGGCAGGGAATCAGCCCCAGCATTTT CASSLSSAGNQPQHF
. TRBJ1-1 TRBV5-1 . TGCGCCAGCAGCTTGCGGGTGGGAGCGGACACTGAAGCTTTCTTT CASSLRVGADTEAFF
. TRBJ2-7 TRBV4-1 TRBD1 TGCGCCAGCAGCCCTATCAGGGGGCCGGGCGAGCAGTACTTC CASSPIRGPGEQYF
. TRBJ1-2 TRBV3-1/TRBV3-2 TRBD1 TGTGCCAGCAGCCAGGGACAGGGGATGGGCGGTGGCTACACCTTC CASSQGQGMGGGYTF
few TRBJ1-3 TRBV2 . TGTGCCAGCAGTGAGGGCACAGGGAACTCTGGAAACACCATATATTTT CASSEGTGNSGNTIYF
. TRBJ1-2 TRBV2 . TGTGCCAGCAGTATTGGGAGGTTGGATGGCTACACCTTC CASSIGRLDGYTF
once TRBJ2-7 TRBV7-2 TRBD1 TGTGCCAGCCAAGGGGGCTTATGGAGCTCCTACGAGCAGTACTTC CASQGGLWSSYEQYF